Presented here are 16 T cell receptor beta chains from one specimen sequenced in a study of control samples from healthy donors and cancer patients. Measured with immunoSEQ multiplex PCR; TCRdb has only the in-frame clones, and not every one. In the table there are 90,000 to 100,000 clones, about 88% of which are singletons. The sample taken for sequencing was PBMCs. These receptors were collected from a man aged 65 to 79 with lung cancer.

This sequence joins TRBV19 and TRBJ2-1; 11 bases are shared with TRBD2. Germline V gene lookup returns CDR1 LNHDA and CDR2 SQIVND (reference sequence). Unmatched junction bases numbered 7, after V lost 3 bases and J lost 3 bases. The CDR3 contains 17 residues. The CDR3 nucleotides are TGTGCCAGTAGTATCTTCGCCGGGACTAGCGGCTACAATGAGCAGTTCTTC. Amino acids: CASSIFAGTSGYNEQFF. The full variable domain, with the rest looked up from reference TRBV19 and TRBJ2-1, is DGGITQSPKYLFRKEGQNVTLSCEQNLNHDAMYWYRQDPGQGLRLIYYSQIVNDFQKGDIAEGYSVSREKKESFPLTVTSAQKNPTAFYLCASSIFAGTSGYNEQFFGPGTRLTVL.

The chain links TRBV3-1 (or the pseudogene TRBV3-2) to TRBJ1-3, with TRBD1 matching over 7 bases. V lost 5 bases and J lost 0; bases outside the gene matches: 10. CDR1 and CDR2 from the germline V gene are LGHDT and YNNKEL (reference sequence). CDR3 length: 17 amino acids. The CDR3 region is CASSSNRGLLSGNTIYF. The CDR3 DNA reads TGTGCCAGCAGCTCAAACAGGGGTCTCCTCTCTGGAAACACCATATATTTT.

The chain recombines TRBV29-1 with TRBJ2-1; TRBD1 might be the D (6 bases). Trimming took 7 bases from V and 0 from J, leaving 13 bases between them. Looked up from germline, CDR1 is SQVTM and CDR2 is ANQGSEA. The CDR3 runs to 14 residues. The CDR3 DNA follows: TGCAGCGCCCGAGACAGGAGCTCCTACAATGAGCAGTTCTTC. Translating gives CSARDRSSYNEQFF.

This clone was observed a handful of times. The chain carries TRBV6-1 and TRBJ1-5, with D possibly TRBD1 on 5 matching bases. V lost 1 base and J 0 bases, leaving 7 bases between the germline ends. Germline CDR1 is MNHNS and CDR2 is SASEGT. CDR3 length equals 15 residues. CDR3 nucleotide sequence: TGTGCCAGCAGTGAAGGACAGCATAGCAATCAGCCCCAGCATTTT. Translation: CASSEGQHSNQPQHF.

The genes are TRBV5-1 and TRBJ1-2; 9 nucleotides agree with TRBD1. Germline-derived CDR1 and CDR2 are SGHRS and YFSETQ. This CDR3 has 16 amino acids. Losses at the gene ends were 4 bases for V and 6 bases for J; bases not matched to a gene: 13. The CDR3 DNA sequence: TGCGCCAGCAGCCCACGTACAGGGGGCGCGGTTGATGGCTACACCTTC. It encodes CASSPRTGGAVDGYTF.

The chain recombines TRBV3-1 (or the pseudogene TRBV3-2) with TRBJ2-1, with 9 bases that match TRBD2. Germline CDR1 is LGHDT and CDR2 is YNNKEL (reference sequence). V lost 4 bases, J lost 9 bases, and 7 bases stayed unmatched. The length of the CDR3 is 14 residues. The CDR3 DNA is TGTGCCAGCAGCCGAGAGGTAGCGGGGGCTGAGCAGTTCTTC. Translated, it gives CASSREVAGAEQFF.

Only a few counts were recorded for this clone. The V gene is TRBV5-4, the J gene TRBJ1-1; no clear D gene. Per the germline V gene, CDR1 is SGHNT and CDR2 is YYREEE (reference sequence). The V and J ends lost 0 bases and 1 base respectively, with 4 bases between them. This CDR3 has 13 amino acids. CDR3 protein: CASSLDPNTEAFF. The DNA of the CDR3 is TGTGCCAGCAGCTTGGACCCGAACACTGAAGCTTTCTTT. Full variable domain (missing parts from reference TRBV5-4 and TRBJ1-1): ETGVTQSPTHLIKTRGQQVTLRCSSQSGHNTVSWYQQALGQGPQFIFQYYREEENGRGNFPPRFSGLQFPNYSSELNVNALELDDSALYLCASSLDPNTEAFFGQGTRLTVV.

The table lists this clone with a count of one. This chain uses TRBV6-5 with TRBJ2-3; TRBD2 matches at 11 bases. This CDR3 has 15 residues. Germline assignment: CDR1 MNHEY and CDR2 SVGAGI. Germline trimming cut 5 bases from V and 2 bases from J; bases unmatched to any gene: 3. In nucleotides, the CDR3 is TGTGCCAGCAGTCGGACTAGCGGGTTCACAGATACGCAGTATTTT. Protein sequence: CASSRTSGFTDTQYF.

The CDR3 protein is CASSIGVRGFDNSPLHF. For the CDR3, the DNA is TGTGCCAGTAGTATCGGGGTGAGGGGATTTGATAATTCACCCCTCCACTTT. The V call is TRBV19, the J call TRBJ1-6; D may be TRBD1 (5 bases). Trimming stripped 3 bases from V and 5 bases from J, with 17 bases between. This CDR3 comprises 17 residues. Germline-derived CDR1 and CDR2 are LNHDA and SQIVND (reference sequence).

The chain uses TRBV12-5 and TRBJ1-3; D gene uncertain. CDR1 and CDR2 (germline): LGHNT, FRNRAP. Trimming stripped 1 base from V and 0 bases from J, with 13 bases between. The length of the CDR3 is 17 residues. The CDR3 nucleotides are TGTGCTAGTGGTTTGGATCCCGCGGCAAACTCTGGAAACACCATATATTTT. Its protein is CASGLDPAANSGNTIYF.

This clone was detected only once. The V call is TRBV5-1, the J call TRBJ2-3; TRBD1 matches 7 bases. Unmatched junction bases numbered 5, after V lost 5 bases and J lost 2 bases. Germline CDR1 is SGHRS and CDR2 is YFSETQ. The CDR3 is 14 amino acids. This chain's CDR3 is CASSQGQYTDTQYF. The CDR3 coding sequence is TGCGCCAGCAGTCAGGGACAGTACACAGATACGCAGTATTTT.

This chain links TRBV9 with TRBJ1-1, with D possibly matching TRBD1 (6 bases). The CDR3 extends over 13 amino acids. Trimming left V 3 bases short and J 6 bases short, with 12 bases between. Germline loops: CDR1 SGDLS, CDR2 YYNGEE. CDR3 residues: CASSEEGVPEAFF. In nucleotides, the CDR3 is TGTGCCAGCAGCGAGGAGGGGGTGCCTGAAGCTTTCTTT.

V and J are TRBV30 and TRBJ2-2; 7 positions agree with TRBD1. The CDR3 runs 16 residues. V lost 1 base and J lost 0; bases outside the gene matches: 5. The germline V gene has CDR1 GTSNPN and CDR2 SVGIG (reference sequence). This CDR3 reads CAWSAGQFANTGELFF. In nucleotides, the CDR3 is TGTGCCTGGAGTGCGGGACAGTTCGCGAACACCGGGGAGCTGTTTTTT.

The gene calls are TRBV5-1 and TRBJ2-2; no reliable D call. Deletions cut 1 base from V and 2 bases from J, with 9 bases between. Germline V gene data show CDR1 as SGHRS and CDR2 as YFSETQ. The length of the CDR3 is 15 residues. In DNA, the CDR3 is TGCGCCAGCAGCTTGTTTGCCGGCAACACCGGGGAGCTGTTTTTT. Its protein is CASSLFAGNTGELFF. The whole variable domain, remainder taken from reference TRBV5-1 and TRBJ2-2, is KAGVTQTPRYLIKTRGQQVTLSCSPISGHRSVSWYQQTPGQGLQFLFEYFSETQRNKGNFPGRFSGRQFSNSRSEMNVSTLELGDSALYLCASSLFAGNTGELFFGEGSRLTVL.

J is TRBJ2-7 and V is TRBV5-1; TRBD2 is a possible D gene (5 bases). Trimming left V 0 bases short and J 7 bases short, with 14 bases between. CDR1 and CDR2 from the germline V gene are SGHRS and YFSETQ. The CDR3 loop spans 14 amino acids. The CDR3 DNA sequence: TGCGCCAGCAGCTTGGCCCCGGGCCGAGGGGAGCAGTACTTC. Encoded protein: CASSLAPGRGEQYF.

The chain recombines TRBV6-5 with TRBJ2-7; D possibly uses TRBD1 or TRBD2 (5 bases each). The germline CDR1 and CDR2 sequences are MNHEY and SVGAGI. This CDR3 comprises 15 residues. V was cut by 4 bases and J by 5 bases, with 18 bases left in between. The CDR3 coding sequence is TGTGCCAGCAGTTCGACCGGGACCCCCCGTCACGAGCAGTACTTC. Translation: CASSSTGTPRHEQYF.